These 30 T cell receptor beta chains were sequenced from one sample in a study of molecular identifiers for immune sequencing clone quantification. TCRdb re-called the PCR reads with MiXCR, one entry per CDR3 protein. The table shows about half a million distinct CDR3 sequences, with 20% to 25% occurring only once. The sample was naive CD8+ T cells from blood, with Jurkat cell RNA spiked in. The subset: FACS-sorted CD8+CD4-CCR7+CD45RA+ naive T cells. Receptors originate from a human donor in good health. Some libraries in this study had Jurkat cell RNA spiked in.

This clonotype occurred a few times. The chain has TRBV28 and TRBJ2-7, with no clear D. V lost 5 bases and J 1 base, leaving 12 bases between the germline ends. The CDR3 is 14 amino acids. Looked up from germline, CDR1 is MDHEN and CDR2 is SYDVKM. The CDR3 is CASSPRSTSYEQYF. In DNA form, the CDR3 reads TGTGCCAGCAGTCCCCGCAGCACGTCCTACGAGCAGTACTTC.

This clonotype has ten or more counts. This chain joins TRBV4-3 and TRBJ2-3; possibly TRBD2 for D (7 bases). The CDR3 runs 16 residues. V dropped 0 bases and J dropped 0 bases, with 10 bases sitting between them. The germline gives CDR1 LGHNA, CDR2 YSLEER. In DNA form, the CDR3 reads TGCGCCAGCAGCCAAGATCGGGGGGCCAGCACAGATACGCAGTATTTT. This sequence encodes CASSQDRGASTDTQYF.

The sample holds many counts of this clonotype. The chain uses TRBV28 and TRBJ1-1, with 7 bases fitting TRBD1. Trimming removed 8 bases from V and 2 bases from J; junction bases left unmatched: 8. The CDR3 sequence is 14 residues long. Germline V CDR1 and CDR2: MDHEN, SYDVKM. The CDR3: CASGYRGINTEAFF. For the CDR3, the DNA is TGTGCCAGCGGATACAGGGGAATCAACACTGAAGCTTTCTTT.

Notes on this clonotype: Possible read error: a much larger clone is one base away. The CDR3 sequence: CASSTSTGAFF. The CDR3 bases are TGTGCCAGCAGCACCTCCACTGGAGCTTTCTTT. The chain combines TRBV7-9 with TRBJ1-1; D unclear. The V gene's germline CDR1 is SEHNR and CDR2 FQNEAQ (reference sequence). The CDR3 is 11 residues long.

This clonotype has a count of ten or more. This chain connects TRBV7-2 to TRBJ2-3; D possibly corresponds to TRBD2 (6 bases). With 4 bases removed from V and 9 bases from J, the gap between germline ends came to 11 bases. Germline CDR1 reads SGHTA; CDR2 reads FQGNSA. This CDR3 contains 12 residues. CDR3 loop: CASSSDYSTQYF. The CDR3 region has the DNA TGTGCCAGCAGCTCGGACTATTCGACGCAGTATTTT. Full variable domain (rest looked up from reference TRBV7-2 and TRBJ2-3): GAGVSQSPSNKVTEKGKDVELRCDPISGHTALYWYRQSLGQGLEFLIYFQGNSAPDKSGLPSDRFSAERTGGSVSTLTIQRTQQEDSAVYLCASSSDYSTQYFGPGTRLTVL.

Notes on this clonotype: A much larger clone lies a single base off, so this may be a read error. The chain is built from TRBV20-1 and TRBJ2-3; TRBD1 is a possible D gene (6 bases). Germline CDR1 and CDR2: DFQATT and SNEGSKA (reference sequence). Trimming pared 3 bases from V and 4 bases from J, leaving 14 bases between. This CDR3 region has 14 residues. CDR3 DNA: TGCAGTGCTAGGTTAGGGGGTCGAGCAGATACGCAGTATTTT. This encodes CSARLGGRADTQYF.

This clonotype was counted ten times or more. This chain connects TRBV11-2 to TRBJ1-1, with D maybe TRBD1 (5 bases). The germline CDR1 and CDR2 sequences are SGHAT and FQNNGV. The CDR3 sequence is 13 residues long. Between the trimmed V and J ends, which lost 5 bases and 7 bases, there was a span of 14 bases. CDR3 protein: CASSPGARDEAFF. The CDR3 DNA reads TGTGCCAGCAGCCCCGGGGCCCGGGATGAAGCTTTCTTT.

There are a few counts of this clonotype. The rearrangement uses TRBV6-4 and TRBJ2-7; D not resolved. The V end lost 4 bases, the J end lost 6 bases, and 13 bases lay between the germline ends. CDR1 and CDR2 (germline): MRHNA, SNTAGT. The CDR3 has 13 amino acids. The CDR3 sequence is CASSGGLGTEQYF. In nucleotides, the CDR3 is TGTGCCAGCAGTGGGGGTCTGGGTACCGAGCAGTACTTC.

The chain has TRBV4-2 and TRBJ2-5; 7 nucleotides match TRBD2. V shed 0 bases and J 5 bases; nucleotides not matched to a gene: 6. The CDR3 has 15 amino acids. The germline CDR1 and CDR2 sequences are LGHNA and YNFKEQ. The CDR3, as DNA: TGTGCCAGCAGCCAAGAAAGACTAGCAGCGGAGACCCAGTACTTC. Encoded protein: CASSQERLAAETQYF.

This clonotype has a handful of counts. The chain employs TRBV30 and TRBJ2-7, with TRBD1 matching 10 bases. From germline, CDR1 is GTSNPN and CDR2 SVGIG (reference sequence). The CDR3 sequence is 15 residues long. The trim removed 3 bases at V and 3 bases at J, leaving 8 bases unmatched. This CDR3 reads CAWRNMGQGNYEQYF. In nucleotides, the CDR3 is TGTGCCTGGAGAAATATGGGACAGGGGAACTACGAGCAGTACTTC.

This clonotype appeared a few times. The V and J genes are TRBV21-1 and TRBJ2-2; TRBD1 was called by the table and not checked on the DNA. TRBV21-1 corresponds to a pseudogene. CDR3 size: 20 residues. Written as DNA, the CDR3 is TGTGCCAGCAGCAAAGCAGGTTGGGGTAAGGGGGAGTCGAACACCGGGGAGCTGTTTTTT. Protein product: CASSKAGWGKGESNTGELFF.

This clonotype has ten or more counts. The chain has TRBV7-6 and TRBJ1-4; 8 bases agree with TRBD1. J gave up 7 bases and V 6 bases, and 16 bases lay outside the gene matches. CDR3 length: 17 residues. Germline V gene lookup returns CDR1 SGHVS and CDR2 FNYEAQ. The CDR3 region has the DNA TGTGCCAGCAGTCGGGGGGCCCACAGGGGGAGTTCTGAAAAACTGTTTTTT. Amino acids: CASSRGAHRGSSEKLFF.

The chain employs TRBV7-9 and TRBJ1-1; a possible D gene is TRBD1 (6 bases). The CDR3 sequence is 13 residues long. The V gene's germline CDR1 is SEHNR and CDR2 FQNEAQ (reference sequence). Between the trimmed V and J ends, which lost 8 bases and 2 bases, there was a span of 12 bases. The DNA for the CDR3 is TGTGCCAGCGGCCAGACAGGAAACACTGAAGCTTTCTTT. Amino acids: CASGQTGNTEAFF.

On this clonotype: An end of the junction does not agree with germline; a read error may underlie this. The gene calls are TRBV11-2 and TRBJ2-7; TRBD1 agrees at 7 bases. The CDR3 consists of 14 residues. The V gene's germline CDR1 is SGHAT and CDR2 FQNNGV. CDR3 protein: CASSFQDRPYEQHF. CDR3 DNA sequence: TGTGCCAGCAGCTTTCAGGACAGGCCCTACGAGCAGCACTTC.

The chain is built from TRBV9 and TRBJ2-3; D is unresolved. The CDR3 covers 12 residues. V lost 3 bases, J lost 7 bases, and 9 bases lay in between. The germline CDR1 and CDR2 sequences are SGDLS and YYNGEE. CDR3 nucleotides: TGTGCCAGCAGCGGGGATCTGAATACGCAGTATTTT. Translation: CASSGDLNTQYF.

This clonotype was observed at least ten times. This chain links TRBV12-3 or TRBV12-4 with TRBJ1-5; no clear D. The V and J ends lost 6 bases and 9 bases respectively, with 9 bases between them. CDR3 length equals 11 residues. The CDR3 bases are TGTGCCAGCAGCCTGGGAGGGCCCCAGCATTTT. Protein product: CASSLGGPQHF.

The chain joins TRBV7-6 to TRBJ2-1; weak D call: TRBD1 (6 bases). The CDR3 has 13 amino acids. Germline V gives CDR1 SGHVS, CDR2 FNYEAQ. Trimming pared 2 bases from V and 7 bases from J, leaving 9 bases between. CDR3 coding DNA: TGTGCCAGCAGCTTAAGGGACATAAATGAGCAGTTCTTC. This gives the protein CASSLRDINEQFF.

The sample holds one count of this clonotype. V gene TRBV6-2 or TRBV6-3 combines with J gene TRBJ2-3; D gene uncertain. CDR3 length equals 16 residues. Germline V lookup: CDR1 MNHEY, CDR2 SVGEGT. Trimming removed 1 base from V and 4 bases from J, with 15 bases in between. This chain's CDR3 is CASSYFWADAPDTQYF. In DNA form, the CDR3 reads TGTGCCAGCAGTTACTTTTGGGCCGATGCCCCAGATACGCAGTATTTT.

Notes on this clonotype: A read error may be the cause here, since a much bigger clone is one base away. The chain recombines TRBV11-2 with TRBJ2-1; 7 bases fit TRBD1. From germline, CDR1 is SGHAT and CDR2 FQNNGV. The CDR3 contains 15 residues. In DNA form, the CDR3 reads TGTGCCAGCAGCTTAGTGGGACAGAATTACAATGAGCAGCTCTTC. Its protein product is CASSLVGQNYNEQLF.

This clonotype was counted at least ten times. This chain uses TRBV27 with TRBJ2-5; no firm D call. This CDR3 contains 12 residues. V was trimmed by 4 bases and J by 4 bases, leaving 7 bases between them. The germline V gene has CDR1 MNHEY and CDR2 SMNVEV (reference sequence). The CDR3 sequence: CASSSRSETQYF. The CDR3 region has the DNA TGTGCCAGCAGTTCTCGTTCAGAGACCCAGTACTTC.

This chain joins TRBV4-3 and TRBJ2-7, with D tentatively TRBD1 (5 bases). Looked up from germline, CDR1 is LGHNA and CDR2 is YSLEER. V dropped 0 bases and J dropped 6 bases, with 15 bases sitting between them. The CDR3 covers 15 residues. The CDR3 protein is CASSQEGDLGCEQYF. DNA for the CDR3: TGCGCCAGCAGCCAAGAAGGGGATTTGGGCTGCGAGCAGTACTTC.

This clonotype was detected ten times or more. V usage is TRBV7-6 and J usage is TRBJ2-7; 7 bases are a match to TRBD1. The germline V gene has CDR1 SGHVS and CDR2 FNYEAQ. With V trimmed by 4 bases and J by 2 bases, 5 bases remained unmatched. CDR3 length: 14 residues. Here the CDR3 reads CASSSNQGAYEQYF. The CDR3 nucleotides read TGTGCCAGCAGCTCCAACCAGGGGGCCTACGAGCAGTACTTC. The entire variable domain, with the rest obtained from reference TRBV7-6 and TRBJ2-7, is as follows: GAGVSQSPRYKVTKRGQDVALRCDPISGHVSLYWYRQALGQGPEFLTYFNYEAQQDKSGLPNDRFSAERPEGSISTLTIQRTEQRDSAMYRCASSSNQGAYEQYFGPGTRLTVT.

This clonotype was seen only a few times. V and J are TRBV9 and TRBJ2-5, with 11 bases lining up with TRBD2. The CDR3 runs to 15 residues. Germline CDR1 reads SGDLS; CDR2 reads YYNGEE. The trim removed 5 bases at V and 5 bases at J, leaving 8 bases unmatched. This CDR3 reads CASSPSGGPGETQYF. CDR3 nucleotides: TGTGCCAGCAGTCCTAGCGGGGGGCCGGGGGAGACCCAGTACTTC.

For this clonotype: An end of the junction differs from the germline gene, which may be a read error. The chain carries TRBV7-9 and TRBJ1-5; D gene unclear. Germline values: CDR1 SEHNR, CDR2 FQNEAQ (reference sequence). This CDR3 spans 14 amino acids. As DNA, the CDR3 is TGTGCCAGCCGCTTAAGTTTCAGCAATCAGCCCCAGCATTTT. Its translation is CASRLSFSNQPQHF.

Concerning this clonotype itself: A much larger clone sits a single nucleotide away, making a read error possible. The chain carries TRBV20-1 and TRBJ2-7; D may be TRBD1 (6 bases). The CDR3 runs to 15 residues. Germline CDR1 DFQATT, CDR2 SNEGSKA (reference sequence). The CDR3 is CSVRGGQGSSYKQYF. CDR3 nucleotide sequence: TGCAGTGTTCGGGGCGGCCAGGGGAGCTCCTACAAGCAGTACTTC.

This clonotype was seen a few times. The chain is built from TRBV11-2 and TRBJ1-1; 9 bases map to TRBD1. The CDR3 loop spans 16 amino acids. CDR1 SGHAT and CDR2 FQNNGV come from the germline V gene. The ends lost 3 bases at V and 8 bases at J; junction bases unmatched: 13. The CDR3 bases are TGTGCCAGCAGCTTTACAGGGGGCGGTGGTTACGCGGAAGCTTTCTTT. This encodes CASSFTGGGGYAEAFF. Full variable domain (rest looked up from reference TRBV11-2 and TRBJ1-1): EAGVAQSPRYKIIEKRQSVAFWCNPISGHATLYWYQQILGQGPKLLIQFQNNGVVDDSQLPKDRFSAERLKGVDSTLKIQPAKLEDSAVYLCASSFTGGGGYAEAFFGQGTRLTVV.

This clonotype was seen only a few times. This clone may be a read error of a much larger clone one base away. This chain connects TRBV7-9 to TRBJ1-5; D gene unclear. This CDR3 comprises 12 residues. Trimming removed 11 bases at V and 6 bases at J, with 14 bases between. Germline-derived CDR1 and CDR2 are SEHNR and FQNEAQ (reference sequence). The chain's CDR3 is CAGISGPQPQHF. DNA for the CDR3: TGTGCCGGCATCTCAGGACCTCAGCCCCAGCATTTT.

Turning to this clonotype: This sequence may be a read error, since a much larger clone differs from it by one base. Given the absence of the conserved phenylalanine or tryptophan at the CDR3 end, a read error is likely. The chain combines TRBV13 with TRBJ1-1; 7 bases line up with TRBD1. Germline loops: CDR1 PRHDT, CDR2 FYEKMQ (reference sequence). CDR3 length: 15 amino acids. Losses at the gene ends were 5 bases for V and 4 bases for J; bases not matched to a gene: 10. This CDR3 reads CASSETTGTGTEAFS. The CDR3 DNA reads TGTGCCAGCAGCGAAACGACAGGGACTGGCACTGAAGCTTTCTCT.

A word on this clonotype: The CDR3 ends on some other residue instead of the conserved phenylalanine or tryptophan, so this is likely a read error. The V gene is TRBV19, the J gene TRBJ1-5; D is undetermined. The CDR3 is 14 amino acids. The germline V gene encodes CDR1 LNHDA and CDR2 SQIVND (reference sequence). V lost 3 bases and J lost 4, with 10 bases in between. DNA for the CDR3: TGTGCCAGTAGTATGTTCTCGGGGAATCAGCCCCAGCATTCT. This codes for CASSMFSGNQPQHS.

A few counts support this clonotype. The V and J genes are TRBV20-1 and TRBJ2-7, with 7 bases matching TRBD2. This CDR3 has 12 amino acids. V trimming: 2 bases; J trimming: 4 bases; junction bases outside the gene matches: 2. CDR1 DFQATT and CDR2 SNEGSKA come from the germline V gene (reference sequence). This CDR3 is CSARWGGYEQYF. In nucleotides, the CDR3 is TGCAGTGCTAGATGGGGGGGGTACGAGCAGTACTTC.